The 26 T cell receptor beta chains listed next were all sequenced from one sample in a study of OX40 agonist ivuxolimab in advanced cancers. Sequencing used immunoSEQ multiplex PCR; TCRdb keeps in-frame clones, though not all of them. The repertoire holds about 85,000 clones, with approximately 86% as singletons. Specimen: CD4+ or CD8+ T cells sorted from blood, collected in a trial of the OX40 agonist ivuxolimab. These receptors all stem from an adult with an advanced solid tumor such as melanoma, head and neck, liver or kidney cancer.

This clone appeared a single time. The chain joins TRBV2 to TRBJ2-3, with a weak D call TRBD2 (6 bases). CDR1 and CDR2 (germline): SNHLY, FYNNEI. This CDR3 spans 16 amino acids. The V and J ends lost 3 bases and 0 bases respectively, with 13 bases between them. Written as DNA, the CDR3 is TGTGCCAGCAGTGAGCGGGCTAGCGATAGCACAGATACGCAGTATTTT. It translates to CASSERASDSTDTQYF.

The chain has TRBV14 and TRBJ1-6; D is possibly TRBD1 (5 bases). The CDR3 is 14 residues long. The germline V gene encodes CDR1 SGHDN and CDR2 FVKESK. The germline V and J ends were trimmed by 3 bases and 8 bases, with 11 bases remaining between them. CDR3 sequence: CASSQGLGDSPLHF. The CDR3 nucleotides are TGTGCCAGCAGCCAGGGACTTGGGGATTCACCCCTCCACTTT.

This clone occurred a few times. The rearrangement uses TRBV6-1 and TRBJ2-2; no firm D call. The V and J ends lost 6 bases and 6 bases respectively, with 8 bases between them. Per germline, CDR1 MNHNS and CDR2 SASEGT. This CDR3 is 12 amino acids long. The CDR3 DNA sequence: TGTGCCAGCAGGGGCCAGCCCGGGGAGCTGTTTTTT. It is translated as CASRGQPGELFF.

The rearrangement joins TRBV5-4 to TRBJ1-1; maybe TRBD1 (5 bases). CDR3 size: 15 residues. V gave up 0 bases and J gave up 0 bases, with 9 bases separating them. Germline CDR1 and CDR2: SGHNT and YYREEE (reference sequence). CDR3: CASSLATEMNTEAFF. CDR3 nucleotides: TGTGCCAGCAGCTTGGCGACAGAAATGAACACTGAAGCTTTCTTT.

This chain uses TRBV10-3 with TRBJ2-7; 13 bases are shared with TRBD2. J was trimmed by 3 bases and V by 3 bases; bases with no gene match: 11. The germline V gene has CDR1 ENHRY and CDR2 SYGVKD. The CDR3 spans 18 residues. The CDR3: CAISDSSGLAGSYYEQYF. The CDR3 coding sequence is TGTGCCATCAGTGATAGTTCGGGACTAGCGGGGAGCTACTACGAGCAGTACTTC.

The chain is built from TRBV4-2 and TRBJ1-4; unclear D gene. This CDR3 has 15 residues. The germline V and J ends were trimmed by 4 bases and 6 bases, with 15 bases remaining between them. Germline V gene lookup returns CDR1 LGHNA and CDR2 YNFKEQ. The chain's CDR3 is CASSLHRGEYEKLFF. CDR3 sequence (DNA): TGTGCCAGCAGCCTTCACAGAGGCGAGTATGAAAAACTGTTTTTT.

This CDR3 reads CASSFGQGGYNEQFF. The CDR3, as DNA: TGTGCCAGCAGCTTCGGTCAGGGGGGATACAATGAGCAGTTCTTC. The chain joins TRBV11-1 to TRBJ2-1; weak D call: TRBD1 (7 bases). V lost 3 bases and J lost 4, with 13 bases in between. Germline V gene lookup returns CDR1 SGHAT and CDR2 FQDESV (reference sequence). This CDR3 contains 15 residues.

The V call is TRBV6-1, the J call TRBJ1-2, with 7 nucleotides matching TRBD1. The CDR3 runs to 12 residues. Germline CDR1 reads MNHNS; CDR2 reads SASEGT. V was pared by 5 bases and J by 3 bases, with 0 bases of the junction left unmatched. The CDR3 spells CASSQGDYGYTF. The CDR3 DNA sequence: TGTGCCAGCAGTCAGGGGGACTATGGCTACACCTTC.

This chain links TRBV7-9 with TRBJ2-2; TRBD1 aligns across 8 bases. The CDR3 has 16 amino acids. With 5 bases clipped from V and 4 bases from J, the junction kept 9 bases outside the gene matches. CDR1 is SEHNR, CDR2 FQNEAQ, per germline (reference sequence). This CDR3 reads CASSLLPGQGTGELFF. CDR3 DNA sequence: TGTGCCAGCAGCCTTCTACCAGGACAGGGCACCGGGGAGCTGTTTTTT. The variable domain in full, completed from reference TRBV7-9 and TRBJ2-2, reads DTGVSQNPRHKITKRGQNVTFRCDPISEHNRLYWYRQTLGQGPEFLTYFQNEAQLEKSRLLSDRFSAERPKGSFSTLEIQRTEQGDSAMYLCASSLLPGQGTGELFFGEGSRLTVL.

CDR3 DNA sequence: TGTGCCAGCACCGCGTCGGGGGGGCCCCCAAGGGACACAGATACGCAGTATTTT. It yields the protein CASTASGGPPRDTDTQYF. V usage is TRBV9 and J usage is TRBJ2-3, with 8 bases aligning to TRBD2. V lost 6 bases to trimming and J lost 2 bases; unmatched junction nucleotides: 17. This CDR3 is 18 amino acids long. Germline V gives CDR1 SGDLS, CDR2 YYNGEE.

J is TRBJ2-3 and V is TRBV6-5; D is perhaps TRBD2 (6 bases). CDR3 length equals 16 residues. The germline CDR1 and CDR2 sequences are MNHEY and SVGAGI. V lost 0 bases, J lost 5 bases, and 15 bases lay in between. The CDR3 DNA reads as TGTGCCAGCAGTTACTCTTCCGGGGGATGGTTAGATACGCAGTATTTT. It codes for CASSYSSGGWLDTQYF.

V and J are TRBV14 and TRBJ2-5; D could derive from TRBD1 or TRBD2 (5 bases each). Per germline, CDR1 SGHDN and CDR2 FVKESK. V dropped 4 bases and J dropped 0 bases, with 15 bases sitting between them. This CDR3 spans 16 amino acids. CDR3 sequence: CASSLARGRDQETQYF. The CDR3 bases are TGTGCCAGCAGCCTGGCCCGGGGCAGGGACCAAGAGACCCAGTACTTC. Together with reference TRBV14 and TRBJ2-5, the CDR3 gives the full variable domain: EAGVTQFPSHSVIEKGQTVTLRCDPISGHDNLYWYRRVMGKEIKFLLHFVKESKQDESGMPNNRFLAERTGGTYSTLKVQPAELEDSGVYFCASSLARGRDQETQYFGPGTRLLVL.

The rearrangement joins TRBV27 to TRBJ1-5; a possible D gene is TRBD1 (6 bases). Germline V lookup: CDR1 MNHEY, CDR2 SMNVEV (reference sequence). There are 12 residues in the CDR3. V was clipped by 6 bases and J by 7 bases, with 10 bases between them. The CDR3 reads CASRAQGQPQHF. CDR3 DNA: TGTGCCAGCAGGGCGCAGGGGCAGCCCCAGCATTTT.

The V call is TRBV7-2, the J call TRBJ2-3; 7 nucleotides agree with TRBD2. CDR1 is SGHTA and CDR2 is FQGNSA in the germline V gene. The CDR3 has 15 residues. V lost 6 bases, J lost 6 bases, and 12 bases stayed unmatched. The CDR3 DNA follows: TGTGCCAGCAGTACACCCGGGACTAAAGGTGATACGCAGTATTTT. Translating gives CASSTPGTKGDTQYF. The variable domain in full, completed from reference TRBV7-2 and TRBJ2-3, reads GAGVSQSPSNKVTEKGKDVELRCDPISGHTALYWYRQSLGQGLEFLIYFQGNSAPDKSGLPSDRFSAERTGGSVSTLTIQRTQQEDSAVYLCASSTPGTKGDTQYFGPGTRLTVL.

In this sample, this clone turned up a few times. This chain joins TRBV19 and TRBJ1-5, with TRBD1 as a possible D gene (5 bases). The ends were cut back, 5 bases at V and 4 bases at J, with 15 bases in the middle. CDR3 size: 15 residues. Germline assignment: CDR1 LNHDA and CDR2 SQIVND (reference sequence). The CDR3 coding sequence is TGTGCCAGTAGTCTTGCCCCGCAGGGTAATCAGCCCCAGCATTTT. Translated, it gives CASSLAPQGNQPQHF.

This sequence joins TRBV5-1 and TRBJ2-5; D perhaps matches TRBD1 (5 bases). CDR1 SGHRS and CDR2 YFSETQ come from the germline V gene. V lost 2 bases and J 2 bases, leaving 10 bases between the germline ends. This CDR3 spans 14 amino acids. The CDR3 region has the DNA TGCGCCAGCAGCTTCCAGGGAAGTCAAGAGACCCAGTACTTC. Its protein product is CASSFQGSQETQYF. The variable domain in full, completed from reference TRBV5-1 and TRBJ2-5, reads KAGVTQTPRYLIKTRGQQVTLSCSPISGHRSVSWYQQTPGQGLQFLFEYFSETQRNKGNFPGRFSGRQFSNSRSEMNVSTLELGDSALYLCASSFQGSQETQYFGPGTRLLVL.

The chain uses TRBV4-3 and TRBJ2-5; D is perhaps TRBD1 (6 bases). The CDR3 length is 14 residues. V was pared by 2 bases and J by 2 bases, with 9 bases between. Per germline, CDR1 LGHNA and CDR2 YSLEER. CDR3 sequence reads: CASSQQTGQETQYF. The CDR3 DNA sequence: TGCGCCAGCAGCCAACAGACAGGACAAGAGACCCAGTACTTC.

This clone has only one observation. This chain uses TRBV18 with TRBJ1-1, with 9 bases matching TRBD1. The V gene end was trimmed by 0 bases and the J gene end by 11 bases; junction bases not matched to a gene: 7. Germline-derived CDR1 and CDR2 are KGHSH and LQKENI. There are 14 residues in the CDR3. CDR3 nucleotide sequence: TGTGCCAGCTCACCACCGACCGGGGACAGGGCTGCTTTCTTT. Its protein product is CASSPPTGDRAAFF.

The chain recombines TRBV7-3 with TRBJ2-5, with D tentatively TRBD1 (5 bases). The CDR3 contains 13 residues. Germline assignment: CDR1 SGHTA and CDR2 FQGTGA. Trimming stripped 5 bases from V and 5 bases from J, with 12 bases between. The CDR3 spells CASSRRVGETQYF. CDR3 DNA: TGTGCCAGCAGCCGCAGGGTAGGGGAGACCCAGTACTTC.

V usage is TRBV27 and J usage is TRBJ1-1, with 10 bases matching TRBD1. CDR1 MNHEY and CDR2 SMNVEV come from the germline V gene (reference sequence). Losses at the gene ends were 6 bases for V and 4 bases for J; bases not matched to a gene: 11. The CDR3 is 16 residues long. The DNA of the CDR3 is TGTGCCAGCAGCCAGAAAGGACAGGGGGTTTTCACTGAAGCTTTCTTT. Amino acids: CASSQKGQGVFTEAFF.

This chain joins TRBV28 and TRBJ1-5; 9 nucleotides agree with TRBD1. Germline CDR1 MDHEN, CDR2 SYDVKM. This CDR3 has 16 residues. The V gene end was trimmed by 3 bases and the J gene end by 6 bases; junction bases not matched to a gene: 9. The CDR3 is CASSFTGQGDGQPQHF. CDR3 coding DNA: TGTGCCAGCAGTTTTACGGGACAGGGAGACGGTCAGCCCCAGCATTTT.

The rearrangement links TRBV21-1 to TRBJ2-1; the D call of TRBD2 is as the table states it, not checked on the DNA. TRBV21-1 is a known pseudogene. This CDR3 comprises 13 residues. CDR3 nucleotide sequence: TGTGCCAGCAGCATAAGAGGGCGAAATGAGCAGTTCTTC. This translates into CASSIRGRNEQFF.

This chain's CDR3 is CASSQEISGQIGQPQHF. CDR3 nucleotides: TGCGCCAGCAGCCAAGAGATTAGCGGCCAGATCGGTCAGCCCCAGCATTTT. The V and J genes are TRBV4-1 and TRBJ1-5; no clear D. The V gene lost 0 bases and the J gene lost 6 bases, with 18 bases spanning the gap. The germline gives CDR1 MGHRA, CDR2 YSYEKL. This CDR3 is built from 17 residues.

CDR3 nucleotides: TGTGCCAGCAGCCCTTTCTCCTACGAGCAGTACTTC. This codes for CASSPFSYEQYF. The genes are TRBV7-9 and TRBJ2-7; the D is unclear. This CDR3 contains 12 residues. V gave up 5 bases and J gave up 0 bases, with 5 bases separating them. In germline, CDR1 is SEHNR, CDR2 FQNEAQ (reference sequence).

The CDR3 is CASRGGGLTRYEQYF. CDR3 in DNA: TGTGCCAGCAGGGGTGGGGGACTCACCAGGTACGAGCAGTACTTC. This chain uses TRBV28 with TRBJ2-7; a weak D match, TRBD2 (6 bases). Per the germline V gene, CDR1 is MDHEN and CDR2 is SYDVKM. The CDR3 spans 15 residues. The V end was cut by 6 bases, the J end by 4 bases, with 19 bases between.

The chain recombines TRBV5-1 with TRBJ2-1; D is possibly TRBD1 (5 bases). The V end lost 4 bases, the J end lost 0 bases, and 11 bases lay between the germline ends. This CDR3 has 15 amino acids. Germline V CDR1 and CDR2: SGHRS, YFSETQ. CDR3 coding DNA: TGCGCCAGCAGCGGCGGCAGGGCCTCCTACAATGAGCAGTTCTTC. Its translation: CASSGGRASYNEQFF. The full variable domain, completed using reference TRBV5-1 and TRBJ2-1, is KAGVTQTPRYLIKTRGQQVTLSCSPISGHRSVSWYQQTPGQGLQFLFEYFSETQRNKGNFPGRFSGRQFSNSRSEMNVSTLELGDSALYLCASSGGRASYNEQFFGPGTRLTVL.